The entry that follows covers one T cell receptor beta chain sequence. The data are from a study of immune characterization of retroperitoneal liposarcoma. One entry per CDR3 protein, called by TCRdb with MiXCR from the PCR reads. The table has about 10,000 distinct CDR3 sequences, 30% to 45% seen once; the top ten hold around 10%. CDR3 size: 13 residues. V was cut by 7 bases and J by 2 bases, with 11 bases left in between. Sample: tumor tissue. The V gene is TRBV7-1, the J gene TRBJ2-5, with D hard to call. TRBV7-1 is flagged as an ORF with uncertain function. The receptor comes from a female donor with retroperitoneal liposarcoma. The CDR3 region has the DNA TGTGCCAGCACCGGACCTTTTCAAGAGACCCAGTACTTC. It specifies CASTGPFQETQYF.